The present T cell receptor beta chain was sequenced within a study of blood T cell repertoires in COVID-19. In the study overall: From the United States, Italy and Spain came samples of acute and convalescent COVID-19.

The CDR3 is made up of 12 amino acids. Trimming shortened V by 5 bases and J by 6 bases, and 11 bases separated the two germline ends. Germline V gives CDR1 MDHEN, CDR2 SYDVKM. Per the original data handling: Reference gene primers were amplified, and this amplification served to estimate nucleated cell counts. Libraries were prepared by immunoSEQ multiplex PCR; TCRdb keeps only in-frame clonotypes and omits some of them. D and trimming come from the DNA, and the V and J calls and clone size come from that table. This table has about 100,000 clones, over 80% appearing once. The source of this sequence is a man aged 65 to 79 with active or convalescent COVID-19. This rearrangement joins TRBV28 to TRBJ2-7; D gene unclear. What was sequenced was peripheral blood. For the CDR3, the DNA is TGTGCCAGCAGTGGCGGCGTCCGCGAGCAGTACTTC. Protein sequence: CASSGGVREQYF.